The 18 T cell receptor beta chains presented below share a single source sample, sequenced in a study of graft-versus-host responses after intestinal transplantation. Here immunoSEQ multiplex PCR was the method, and the copy in TCRdb shows in-frame clones only, minus some. The profile shows 80,000 to 100,000 clones, about 94% of them singletons. Their cognate antigens are unknown. The sample consisted of unstimulated CD4+ T cells sorted from spleen or lymph node cells, taken before intestinal transplant. The source is a human donor who received an intestinal transplant.

The chain carries TRBV27 and TRBJ1-2; the match to TRBD1 covers 12 bases. This CDR3 is 17 amino acids long. The J segment lost 5 bases and the V segment lost 0 bases, leaving 7 bases of the junction unmatched. The germline V gene has CDR1 MNHEY and CDR2 SMNVEV (reference sequence). In nucleotides, the CDR3 is TGTGCCAGCAGTTTATCGATGGGGACAGGGGGCAATTATGGCTACACCTTC. It specifies CASSLSMGTGGNYGYTF.

V is TRBV19 and J is TRBJ1-2; 8 positions agree with TRBD1. The V and J ends lost 7 bases and 0 bases, in that order; junction bases with no gene match: 19. CDR3 length equals 19 residues. Germline-derived CDR1 and CDR2 are LNHDA and SQIVND (reference sequence). The CDR3 DNA reads as TGTGCCAGTACCCCTTCCTGGGGGACAGGATTTATAGCTAACTATGGCTACACCTTC. Its translation: CASTPSWGTGFIANYGYTF.

The chain uses TRBV6-1 and TRBJ2-5; 8 bases fit TRBD1. The CDR3 is 17 residues long. J gave up 4 bases and V 4 bases, and 14 bases lay outside the gene matches. Germline V CDR1 and CDR2: MNHNS, SASEGT. The CDR3, as DNA: TGTGCCAGCAGTGGTCCCTTCACAGGGGGTTTGGGAGAGACCCAGTACTTC. Residues: CASSGPFTGGLGETQYF.

The chain employs TRBV10-3 and TRBJ2-4, with D possibly matching TRBD2 (6 bases). Germline V gene lookup returns CDR1 ENHRY and CDR2 SYGVKD. CDR3 length: 15 residues. Deletions cut 0 bases from V and 5 bases from J, with 11 bases between. The CDR3 DNA sequence: TGTGCCATCAGTGAGTCTCGGGGCGGGGAAAACATTCAGTACTTC. It is translated as CAISESRGGENIQYF.

The gene calls are TRBV2 and TRBJ1-6; weak D call: TRBD1 (6 bases). Germline CDR1 and CDR2: SNHLY and FYNNEI. V was cut by 4 bases and J by 5 bases, with 12 bases left in between. This CDR3 contains 15 residues. CDR3 region: CASSAWDTNNSPLHF. The CDR3 DNA is TGTGCCAGCAGTGCGTGGGACACGAATAATTCACCCCTCCACTTT.

The chain has TRBV7-2 and TRBJ2-7; 11 bases align to TRBD2. Unmatched junction bases numbered 13, after V lost 1 base and J lost 5 bases. The CDR3 has 18 residues. Germline V gene data show CDR1 as SGHTA and CDR2 as FQGNSA. The CDR3 DNA follows: TGTGCCAGCAGCTTAGGCTTTGGGCTAGCGGGGGGCATGGACGAGCAGTACTTC. Amino acids: CASSLGFGLAGGMDEQYF.

The chain is built from TRBV27 and TRBJ1-2; a possible D gene is TRBD1 (5 bases). Germline V gene data show CDR1 as MNHEY and CDR2 as SMNVEV (reference sequence). The ends were cut back, 0 bases at V and 0 bases at J, with 8 bases in the middle. CDR3 size: 15 residues. CDR3 region: CASSLSKGANYGYTF. As DNA, the CDR3 is TGTGCCAGCAGTTTATCAAAAGGGGCTAACTATGGCTACACCTTC.

This clone appeared a single time. The chain combines TRBV5-1 with TRBJ1-1; 9 nucleotides agree with TRBD1. CDR3 length: 15 residues. Trimming removed 3 bases from V and 0 bases from J; junction bases left unmatched: 3. In germline, CDR1 is SGHRS, CDR2 YFSETQ. As DNA, the CDR3 is TGCGCCAGCAGCTCGACAGGGGGAATGAACACTGAAGCTTTCTTT. Its protein is CASSSTGGMNTEAFF.

The genes are TRBV6-1 and TRBJ2-7; 9 bases line up with TRBD1. This CDR3 is built from 15 residues. Trimming removed 2 bases from V and 3 bases from J; junction bases left unmatched: 5. From germline, CDR1 is MNHNS and CDR2 SASEGT. In DNA form, the CDR3 reads TGTGCCAGCAGTGAACTCGGGACAGGGCTCTACGAGCAGTACTTC. It is translated as CASSELGTGLYEQYF.

Regarding this clone: A read error may account for a junction end that differs from germline. The chain has TRBV2 and TRBJ2-7; TRBD2 matches 12 bases. This CDR3 has 13 amino acids. Germline V gives CDR1 SNHLY, CDR2 FYNNEI. The CDR3 sequence: CASSAASGGAWHF. The CDR3 DNA sequence: TGTGCCAGCAGTGCAGCTAGCGGGGGGGCATGGCACTTC.

The gene calls are TRBV6-4 and TRBJ2-1; 8 bases match TRBD2. This CDR3 contains 14 residues. CDR1 is MRHNA and CDR2 is SNTAGT in the germline V gene. V dropped 4 bases and J dropped 12; count of bases not matched to a gene: 11. CDR3 coding DNA: TGTGCCAGCAGTGTCTACTTTCAAGCGGGAGCGCAGTTCTTC. Translating gives CASSVYFQAGAQFF.

The chain combines TRBV6-6 with TRBJ1-1; a possible D gene is TRBD1 (5 bases). This CDR3 has 14 amino acids. V was pared by 6 bases and J by 4 bases, with 15 bases between. CDR1 MNHNY and CDR2 SVGAGI come from the germline V gene (reference sequence). CDR3 in amino acids: CASSRTTISTEAFF. The CDR3 DNA follows: TGTGCCAGCAGCCGGACAACGATTAGCACTGAAGCTTTCTTT.

The chain recombines TRBV30 with TRBJ1-5, with D possibly TRBD1 on 6 matching bases. The CDR3 is 13 amino acids. The V end lost 2 bases, the J end lost 7 bases, and 12 bases lay between the germline ends. CDR1 GTSNPN and CDR2 SVGIG come from the germline V gene (reference sequence). The CDR3 DNA follows: TGTGCCTGGAGTCAGGGGTGGAGGCAGCCCCAGCATTTT. Encoded protein: CAWSQGWRQPQHF. Together with reference TRBV30 and TRBJ1-5, the CDR3 gives the full variable domain: SQTIHQWPATLVQPVGSPLSLECTVEGTSNPNLYWYRQAAGRGLQLLFYSVGIGQISSEVPQNLSASRPQDRQFILSSKKLLLSDSGFYLCAWSQGWRQPQHFGDGTRLSIL.

The V call is TRBV4-2, the J call TRBJ2-2; 8 bases fit TRBD2. The CDR3 runs to 16 residues. Germline V gene sequence: CDR1 LGHNA, CDR2 YNFKEQ. V trimming: 4 bases; J trimming: 0 bases; junction bases outside the gene matches: 4. CDR3 in amino acids: CASSPGGRANTGELFF. The CDR3 DNA follows: TGTGCCAGCAGCCCGGGGGGGAGAGCGAACACCGGGGAGCTGTTTTTT.

The chain is built from TRBV13 and TRBJ2-3; 11 bases agree with TRBD2. V trimming: 4 bases; J trimming: 4 bases; junction bases outside the gene matches: 4. CDR3 size: 15 residues. Germline V gene sequence: CDR1 PRHDT, CDR2 FYEKMQ (reference sequence). The CDR3 region has the DNA TGTGCCAGCAGCTCTAATAGCGGGGGGGCAGATACGCAGTATTTT. This sequence encodes CASSSNSGGADTQYF.

The genes are TRBV15 and TRBJ1-1; D is possibly TRBD1 (6 bases). CDR1 is LNHNV and CDR2 is YYDKDF in the germline V gene (reference sequence). Deletions cut 5 bases from V and 6 bases from J, with 16 bases between. The CDR3 loop spans 14 amino acids. Written as DNA, the CDR3 is TGTGCCACCAGCGCCAGGGGTGCCCTATCTGAAGCTTTCTTT. This codes for CATSARGALSEAFF.

This chain uses TRBV7-3 with TRBJ2-2; 10 bases map to TRBD2. Trimming removed 4 bases from V and 1 base from J; junction bases left unmatched: 0. The CDR3 totals 15 residues. CDR1 is SGHTA, CDR2 FQGTGA, per germline. CDR3 coding DNA: TGTGCCAGCAGCTGGACTAGCGGGAACACCGGGGAGCTGTTTTTT. It translates to CASSWTSGNTGELFF.

The V gene is TRBV18, the J gene TRBJ1-3; 7 bases are shared with TRBD1. The CDR3 runs to 16 residues. The junction had 6 bases not matched to a gene; V was cut back by 4 bases and J by 0 bases. In germline, CDR1 is KGHSH, CDR2 LQKENI. The CDR3 sequence is CASSQQGDFSGNTIYF. DNA of the CDR3: TGTGCCAGCTCACAGCAGGGGGATTTCTCTGGAAACACCATATATTTT. Full variable domain (outside the CDR3, taken from reference TRBV18 and TRBJ1-3): NAGVMQNPRHLVRRRGQEARLRCSPMKGHSHVYWYRQLPEEGLKFMVYLQKENIIDESGMPKERFSAEFPKEGPSILRIQQVVRGDSAAYFCASSQQGDFSGNTIYFGEGSWLTVV.